This T cell receptor (beta chain) was recovered during a study of blood T cell repertoires in COVID-19. Background on the study: Acute and convalescent COVID-19 specimens originated in the United States, Italy and Spain. T cells, B-cell-depleted T cells, or PBMCs provided the cDNA or gDNA that served as material.

V lost 6 bases and J 6 bases, leaving 12 bases between the germline ends. The CDR3 loop spans 12 amino acids. Germline loops: CDR1 MNHEY, CDR2 SVGEGT. In the original processing: The assay estimated nucleated cells by amplifying reference gene primers. The data were produced by immunoSEQ multiplex PCR, yet TCRdb's version contains in-frame clones alone and is incomplete. V, J and clone size were drawn from that table, and D and trimming were deduced from the DNA. Counted here are more than 250,000 clones, more than 70% occurring once; the ten biggest clones make up approximately 1.2%. The receptor was isolated from a woman aged 45-65 years with acute or convalescent COVID-19. The chain recombines TRBV6-2 or TRBV6-3 with TRBJ2-7, with a tentative D call TRBD1 (5 bases). Sequences were obtained from peripheral blood. The CDR3 DNA is TGTGCCAGCAGCCCCGACAGCCCCGAGCAGTACTTC. Protein sequence: CASSPDSPEQYF.